This T cell receptor beta chain came from a study of beta chain features in type 1 diabetes. The isolated RNA, all of it, was reverse transcribed, so expressed TCRB transcripts were what got sequenced. Sequenced by immunoSEQ multiplex PCR; TCRdb stores in-frame clones only, minus some. The table has some 500,000 clones, roughly 11% seen once. Between the trimmed V and J ends, which lost 2 bases and 4 bases, there was a span of 8 bases. Germline V gene lookup returns CDR1 SEHNR and CDR2 FQNEAQ (reference sequence). The CDR3 totals 14 residues. The origin of this receptor is a young woman in good health. This chain links TRBV7-9 with TRBJ2-2; D tentatively reads TRBD1 or TRBD2 (5 bases each). Material for sequencing was naive CD4+ T cells from blood. The CDR3 is CASSLQGPTGELFF. Here the CDR3 DNA reads TGTGCCAGCAGCTTACAGGGACCCACCGGGGAGCTGTTTTTT. Full variable domain (outside the CDR3, taken from reference TRBV7-9 and TRBJ2-2): DTGVSQNPRHKITKRGQNVTFRCDPISEHNRLYWYRQTLGQGPEFLTYFQNEAQLEKSRLLSDRFSAERPKGSFSTLEIQRTEQGDSAMYLCASSLQGPTGELFFGEGSRLTVL.